These 11 T cell receptor beta chains originate from one sample sequenced in a study of blood T cell repertoires in COVID-19. Repertoires were generated with immunoSEQ multiplex PCR, while TCRdb's copy carries only in-frame clones and drops some. The sample shows more than 75,000 clones, 80% to 90% of them seen only once. Sequencing was performed on peripheral blood. Receptors originate from a woman in her 70s with acute or convalescent COVID-19.

This clone came up once. CDR3 in DNA: TGTGCCAGCAGCCAACCGGGACTAGCGGGGGGGCCGTCCTACAATGAGCAGTTCTTC. It yields the protein CASSQPGLAGGPSYNEQFF. The rearrangement joins TRBV3-1 (or the pseudogene TRBV3-2) to TRBJ2-1; 16 nucleotides match TRBD2. The CDR3 has 19 amino acids. The junction had 5 bases not matched to a gene; V was cut back by 2 bases and J by 1 base. Germline CDR1 is LGHDT and CDR2 is YNNKEL (reference sequence).

This clone was observed a handful of times. This chain uses TRBV18 with TRBJ2-2; 7 bases map to TRBD2. CDR1 and CDR2 from the germline V gene are KGHSH and LQKENI. V lost 6 bases and J lost 4; bases outside the gene matches: 5. The CDR3 loop spans 14 amino acids. CDR3 loop: CASSAGERTGELFF. DNA of the CDR3: TGTGCCAGCTCGGCGGGAGAGCGCACCGGGGAGCTGTTTTTT.

V usage is TRBV19 and J usage is TRBJ1-2; 10 bases align to TRBD1. Germline loops: CDR1 LNHDA, CDR2 SQIVND (reference sequence). CDR3 length equals 14 residues. V trimming: 6 bases; J trimming: 2 bases; junction bases outside the gene matches: 3. The CDR3 sequence is CASSPGQGNYGYTF. CDR3 in DNA: TGTGCCAGTAGCCCGGGACAGGGGAACTATGGCTACACCTTC. Drawing the rest from reference TRBV19 and TRBJ1-2, the complete variable domain is DGGITQSPKYLFRKEGQNVTLSCEQNLNHDAMYWYRQDPGQGLRLIYYSQIVNDFQKGDIAEGYSVSREKKESFPLTVTSAQKNPTAFYLCASSPGQGNYGYTFGSGTRLTVV.

The chain employs TRBV5-4 and TRBJ2-3; D uncertain. Germline CDR1 reads SGHNT; CDR2 reads YYREEE (reference sequence). This CDR3 has 14 residues. Trimming shortened V by 1 base and J by 2 bases, and 8 bases separated the two germline ends. Written as DNA, the CDR3 is TGTGCCAGCAGCTTGAGTCTAAACACAGATACGCAGTATTTT. Translated: CASSLSLNTDTQYF.

The J gene is TRBJ1-4, the V gene TRBV2; 9 bases line up with TRBD1. Germline values: CDR1 SNHLY, CDR2 FYNNEI. Trimming removed 6 bases from V and 8 bases from J; junction bases left unmatched: 7. This CDR3 contains 14 residues. The CDR3, as DNA: TGTGCCAGCAGCGGACAGGGGCGTCGGGAAAAACTGTTTTTT. Translated: CASSGQGRREKLFF.

The rearrangement uses TRBV5-1 and TRBJ2-5, with a weak D call TRBD2 (7 bases). This CDR3 region has 15 residues. Per the germline V gene, CDR1 is SGHRS and CDR2 is YFSETQ. V was shortened by 4 bases and J by 3 bases, with 16 bases between the two germline ends. The CDR3: CASSKGDYSEETQYF. CDR3 nucleotide sequence: TGCGCCAGCAGCAAGGGGGACTATAGTGAAGAGACCCAGTACTTC.

This clone was counted only a few times. V usage is TRBV5-1 and J usage is TRBJ1-2; 12 bases agree with TRBD1. This CDR3 spans 15 amino acids. The trim removed 4 bases at V and 7 bases at J, leaving 8 bases unmatched. Germline V lookup: CDR1 SGHRS, CDR2 YFSETQ. CDR3 sequence reads: CASSPPGQGAFGYTF. The CDR3 nucleotides are TGCGCCAGCAGCCCCCCGGGACAGGGGGCGTTTGGCTACACCTTC.

As DNA, the CDR3 is TGTGCCAGTAGTAGACAGGGGAACACCGGGGAGCTGTTTTTT. Encoded protein: CASSRQGNTGELFF. The V and J genes are TRBV19 and TRBJ2-2, with 7 nucleotides matching TRBD1. This CDR3 region has 14 residues. The V and J ends lost 4 bases and 1 base, in that order; junction bases with no gene match: 0. Germline lookup yields CDR1 LNHDA and CDR2 SQIVND (reference sequence).

The chain employs TRBV3-1 (or the pseudogene TRBV3-2) and TRBJ1-6; a weak D match, TRBD1 (6 bases). Trimming removed 5 bases from V and 9 bases from J, with 20 bases in between. Germline CDR1 LGHDT, CDR2 YNNKEL (reference sequence). The CDR3 contains 16 residues. Written as DNA, the CDR3 is TGTGCCAGCAGCGAATATATCGGCCCCAGGGGTTCACCCCTCCACTTT. Residues: CASSEYIGPRGSPLHF.

To note about this clone: In the same sample, other DNA sequences code for this CDR3. CDR3: CASSYSRVYNEQFF. The CDR3 DNA follows: TGTGCCAGCAGTTACTCACGGGTTTACAATGAGCAGTTCTTC. The chain employs TRBV6-6 and TRBJ2-1; D is uncertain. Germline V gene data show CDR1 as MNHNY and CDR2 as SVGAGI (reference sequence). The CDR3 is 14 residues long. V lost 0 bases and J 4 bases, leaving 7 bases between the germline ends.

This clone turned up a few times. The rearrangement joins TRBV7-9 to TRBJ1-1; 7 bases agree with TRBD1. CDR1 is SEHNR, CDR2 FQNEAQ, per germline (reference sequence). This CDR3 comprises 13 residues. V lost 3 bases and J lost 8; bases outside the gene matches: 6. CDR3 sequence: CASSFRQGTEAFF. The CDR3 bases are TGTGCCAGCAGCTTCCGACAGGGTACGGAAGCTTTCTTT.